This T cell receptor beta chain originates from a study of cytomegalovirus exposure and HLA in healthy donors. General study points: The study assumed roughly uniform donor sequencing depth for presence/absence analyses. Segments of the TCR beta V type were, in most cases, productive about 90% or about 30% of the time in an earlier analysis.

The primer mix had 60 Vbeta and 13 Jbeta primers. Assay: immunoSEQ multiplex PCR; the TCRdb copy retains only in-frame clones and omits some. The table lists 90,000 to 120,000 clones, approximately 76% of them singletons. About this clone itself: Antigen specificity is unknown.

The CDR3 runs 12 residues. V was shortened by 5 bases and J by 0 bases, with 3 bases between the two germline ends. The germline V gene has CDR1 KGHSH and CDR2 LQKENI. Source material: PBMCs. The receptor comes from a man aged 18 to 35 in good health and CMV-seronegative. The rearrangement joins TRBV18 to TRBJ2-3; no clear D. The CDR3 DNA reads as TGTGCCAGCTCAACTAGCACAGATACGCAGTATTTT. This translates into CASSTSTDTQYF.